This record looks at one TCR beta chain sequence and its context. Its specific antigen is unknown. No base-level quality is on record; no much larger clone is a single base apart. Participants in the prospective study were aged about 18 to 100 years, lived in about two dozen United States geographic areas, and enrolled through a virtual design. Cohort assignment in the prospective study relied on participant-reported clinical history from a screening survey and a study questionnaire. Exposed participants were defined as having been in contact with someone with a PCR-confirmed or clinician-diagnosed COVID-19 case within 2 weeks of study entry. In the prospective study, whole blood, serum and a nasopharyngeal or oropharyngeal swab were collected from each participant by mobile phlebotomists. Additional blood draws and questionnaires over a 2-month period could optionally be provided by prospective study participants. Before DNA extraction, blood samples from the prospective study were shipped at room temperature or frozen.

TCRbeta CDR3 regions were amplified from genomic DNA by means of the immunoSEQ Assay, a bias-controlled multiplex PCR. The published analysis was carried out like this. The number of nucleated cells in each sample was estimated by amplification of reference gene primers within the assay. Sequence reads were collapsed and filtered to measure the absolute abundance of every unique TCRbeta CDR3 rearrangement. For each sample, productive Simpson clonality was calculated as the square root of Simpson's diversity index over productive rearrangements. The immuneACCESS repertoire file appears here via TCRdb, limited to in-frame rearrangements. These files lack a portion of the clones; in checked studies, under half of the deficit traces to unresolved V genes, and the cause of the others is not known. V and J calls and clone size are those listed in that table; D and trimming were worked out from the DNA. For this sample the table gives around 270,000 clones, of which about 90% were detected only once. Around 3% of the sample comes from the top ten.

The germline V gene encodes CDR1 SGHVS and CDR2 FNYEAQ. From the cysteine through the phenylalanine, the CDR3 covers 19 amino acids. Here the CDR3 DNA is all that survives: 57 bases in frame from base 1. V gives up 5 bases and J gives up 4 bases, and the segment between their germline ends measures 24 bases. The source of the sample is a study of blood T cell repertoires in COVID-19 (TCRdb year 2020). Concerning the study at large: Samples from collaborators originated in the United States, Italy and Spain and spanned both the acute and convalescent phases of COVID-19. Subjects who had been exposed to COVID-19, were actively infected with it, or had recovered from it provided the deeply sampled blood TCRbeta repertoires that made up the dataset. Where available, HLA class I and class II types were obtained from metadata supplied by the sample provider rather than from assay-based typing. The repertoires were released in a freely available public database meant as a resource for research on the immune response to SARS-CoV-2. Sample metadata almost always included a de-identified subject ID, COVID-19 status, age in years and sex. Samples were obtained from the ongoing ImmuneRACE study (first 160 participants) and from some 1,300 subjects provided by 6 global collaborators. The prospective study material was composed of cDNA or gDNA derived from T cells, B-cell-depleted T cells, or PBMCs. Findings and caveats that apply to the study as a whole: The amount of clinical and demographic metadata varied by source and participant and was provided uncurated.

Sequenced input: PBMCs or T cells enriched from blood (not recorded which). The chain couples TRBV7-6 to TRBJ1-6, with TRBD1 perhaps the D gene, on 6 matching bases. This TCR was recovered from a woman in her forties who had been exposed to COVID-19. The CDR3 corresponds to CASSAKRGGQGQYNSPLHF. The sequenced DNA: TGTGCCAGCAGCGCCAAGAGGGGGGGGCAGGGCCAGTATAATTCACCCCTCCACTTT.